These 32 T cell receptor beta chains were sequenced from one sample in a study of T cell responses to AZD1222 COVID-19 vaccine (dated by TCRdb to the early 2020s). Library prep was done by the immunoSEQ multiplex PCR assay. TCRdb re-hosts the immuneACCESS table, in-frame sequences only. Its copies lack some clones; in the studies checked, an unresolved V gene accounts for under half of them, and the cause for the rest is not known. In all, the sample holds about 140,000 clones, and around 87% of those were seen once. The biggest ten clones account for 1.6% of the sample. Sample time point, as interpreted from the label and publication: baseline before first vaccination. Material: peripheral blood, obtained on day 0 of AZD1222 vaccination. The source of these receptors is an adult in good health.

The chain uses TRBV30 and TRBJ2-1, with TRBD2 identical over 10 bases. Trimming took 0 bases from V and 10 from J; bases not matched to a gene: 6. From germline, CDR1 is GTSNPN and CDR2 SVGIG (reference sequence). The CDR3 extends over 14 amino acids. The CDR3 reads CAWSVLAGASEQFF. The CDR3 DNA reads as TGTGCCTGGAGTGTCCTAGCGGGGGCTAGCGAGCAGTTCTTC.

This chain uses TRBV2 with TRBJ1-1; TRBD1 is a possible D gene (5 bases). Trimming took off 1 base at V and 2 bases at J, with 8 bases between the two ends. CDR1 and CDR2 (germline): SNHLY, FYNNEI. The CDR3 is made up of 14 amino acids. In DNA, the CDR3 is TGTGCCAGCAGTGAAGAGACAGTTAACACTGAAGCTTTCTTT. Its protein is CASSEETVNTEAFF.

V usage is TRBV4-2 and J usage is TRBJ2-7, with 8 bases matching TRBD2. V lost 6 bases to trimming and J lost 3 bases; unmatched junction nucleotides: 7. Germline V lookup: CDR1 LGHNA, CDR2 YNFKEQ. CDR3 size: 14 residues. CDR3 DNA sequence: TGTGCCAGCAGTCGAAGCGGGGGAGTCTACGAGCAGTACTTC. Amino acid sequence: CASSRSGGVYEQYF.

The chain combines TRBV5-5 with TRBJ2-3, with D perhaps TRBD2 (7 bases). Per the germline V gene, CDR1 is SGHKS and CDR2 is YYEKEE (reference sequence). This CDR3 comprises 16 residues. The ends were cut back, 4 bases at V and 2 bases at J, with 17 bases in the middle. The CDR3 nucleotides read TGTGCCAGCAGCCAGTTTGGCGGGGGCCTCACAGATACGCAGTATTTT. This translates into CASSQFGGGLTDTQYF.

J is TRBJ2-2 and V is TRBV18; 8 bases fit TRBD2. This CDR3 is built from 15 residues. CDR1 is KGHSH and CDR2 is LQKENI in the germline V gene. V lost 3 bases and J lost 7; bases outside the gene matches: 7. CDR3 nucleotide sequence: TGTGCCAGCTCACCTCTCGCGGGGGGCCGCGGGGAGCTGTTTTTT. Translating gives CASSPLAGGRGELFF.

CDR3 nucleotide sequence: TGTGCCTGGAAGACAAACGGGCCTGCAACTGAAGCTTTCTTT. This codes for CAWKTNGPATEAFF. The V call is TRBV30, the J call TRBJ1-1, with unresolved D. CDR3 length: 14 amino acids. V was clipped by 4 bases and J by 5 bases, with 17 bases between them. The V gene's germline CDR1 is GTSNPN and CDR2 SVGIG (reference sequence).

The chain uses TRBV5-4 and TRBJ1-2, with D uncertain. Germline assignment: CDR1 SGHNT and CDR2 YYREEE (reference sequence). This CDR3 contains 12 residues. Trimming took 6 bases from V and 6 from J, leaving 12 bases between them. The CDR3 is CASKGRGDGYTF. CDR3 DNA: TGTGCCAGCAAGGGCCGGGGAGATGGCTACACCTTC.

There are a few counts of this clone. The V and J genes are TRBV5-1 and TRBJ1-4; perhaps TRBD1 as D (5 bases). Germline V gene data show CDR1 as SGHRS and CDR2 as YFSETQ. This CDR3 has 14 residues. Trimming left V 2 bases short and J 4 bases short, with 9 bases between. CDR3 coding DNA: TGCGCCAGCAGCTTCCAGGGATTTAATGAAAAACTGTTTTTT. This encodes CASSFQGFNEKLFF.

The CDR3 coding sequence is TGTGCCAGCAGCTTGACCGGGACAGGATCTTCAACTAATGAAAAACTGTTTTTT. This codes for CASSLTGTGSSTNEKLFF. The chain is built from TRBV5-5 and TRBJ1-4; 8 bases fit TRBD1. Trimming at V came to 1 base and at J to 0 bases, leaving 8 bases not matched to a gene. This CDR3 has 18 amino acids. The germline V gene encodes CDR1 SGHKS and CDR2 YYEKEE (reference sequence).

This chain uses TRBV13 with TRBJ2-7; a weak D match, TRBD2 (6 bases). Per the germline V gene, CDR1 is PRHDT and CDR2 is FYEKMQ (reference sequence). The CDR3 loop spans 14 amino acids. Between the trimmed V and J ends, which lost 5 bases and 0 bases, there was a span of 11 bases. CDR3 residues: CASSGRDFSYEQYF. The CDR3 DNA reads as TGTGCCAGCAGCGGACGGGACTTCTCCTACGAGCAGTACTTC.

This sequence joins TRBV4-2 and TRBJ1-1; D is unresolved. The germline gives CDR1 LGHNA, CDR2 YNFKEQ. V lost 5 bases to trimming and J lost 2 bases, with 12 bases between them. The CDR3 has 14 residues. This CDR3 reads CASSAYGANTEAFF. In DNA form, the CDR3 reads TGTGCCAGCAGCGCCTATGGCGCAAACACTGAAGCTTTCTTT.

This chain connects TRBV28 to TRBJ2-3; D gene unclear. Germline CDR1 reads MDHEN; CDR2 reads SYDVKM. V gave up 4 bases and J gave up 6 bases, with 11 bases separating them. The CDR3 is 13 amino acids. CDR3 sequence: CASSSLWSDTQYF. The CDR3 bases are TGTGCCAGCAGTTCCCTTTGGAGCGATACGCAGTATTTT.

This clone was seen a single time. This chain joins TRBV5-6 and TRBJ1-5; 8 bases agree with TRBD1. The CDR3 contains 13 residues. Germline V gene sequence: CDR1 SGHDT, CDR2 YYEEEE. V shed 4 bases, J shed 6 bases, and the junction held 3 bases outside the gene matches. The chain's CDR3 is CASSRDRRQPQHF. The CDR3 bases are TGTGCCAGCAGCCGGGACAGGCGTCAGCCCCAGCATTTT.

A single count supports this clone. The chain has TRBV19 and TRBJ2-2, with D possibly being TRBD2 (5 bases). Between the trimmed V and J ends, which lost 3 bases and 6 bases, there was a span of 14 bases. This CDR3 is built from 15 residues. Germline-derived CDR1 and CDR2 are LNHDA and SQIVND (reference sequence). CDR3 in DNA: TGTGCCAGTAGTATTGATGCTAGCATCGCCGGGGAGCTGTTTTTT. Protein product: CASSIDASIAGELFF.

This chain connects TRBV7-2 to TRBJ1-5, with D maybe TRBD1 (6 bases). Germline V CDR1 and CDR2: SGHTA, FQGNSA. The V end lost 3 bases, the J end lost 3 bases, and 12 bases lay between the germline ends. This CDR3 is 15 amino acids long. For the CDR3, the DNA is TGTGCCAGCAGCTTCAACTCAGGGGCCAATCAGCCCCAGCATTTT. This gives the protein CASSFNSGANQPQHF.

The V gene is TRBV6-2 or TRBV6-3, the J gene TRBJ2-1, with 12 bases fitting TRBD2. The CDR3 has 18 amino acids. From germline, CDR1 is MNHEY and CDR2 SVGEGT. The ends lost 6 bases at V and 0 bases at J; junction bases unmatched: 9. The CDR3 sequence: CASSSGTSGSFSYNEQFF. In DNA, the CDR3 is TGTGCCAGCAGCTCCGGGACTAGCGGGTCCTTCTCCTACAATGAGCAGTTCTTC.

The chain couples TRBV5-5 to TRBJ2-3; 7 bases are a match to TRBD2. The germline CDR1 and CDR2 sequences are SGHKS and YYEKEE (reference sequence). The ends lost 4 bases at V and 0 bases at J; junction bases unmatched: 5. The CDR3 runs to 15 residues. The chain's CDR3 is CASSRTSVSTDTQYF. The CDR3 nucleotides are TGTGCCAGCAGCCGCACTAGCGTGAGCACAGATACGCAGTATTTT.

The CDR3 DNA reads as TGTGCCAGCAGTCCCGGGGGAGCGGGAAACACCATATATTTT. The encoded protein is CASSPGGAGNTIYF. This sequence joins TRBV28 and TRBJ1-3; D is possibly TRBD1 (5 bases). In germline, CDR1 is MDHEN, CDR2 SYDVKM. V lost 5 bases, J lost 4 bases, and 12 bases lay in between. The CDR3 runs to 14 residues.

The count of this clone is one. J is TRBJ1-2 and V is TRBV29-1, with a possible D match to TRBD1 (6 bases). The V end lost 4 bases, the J end lost 5 bases, and 23 bases lay between the germline ends. This CDR3 region has 16 residues. Germline CDR1 SQVTM, CDR2 ANQGSEA. CDR3 DNA: TGCAGCGTTGTTTATCTAGACCGGGGGGCGAAATATGGCTACACCTTC. Encoded protein: CSVVYLDRGAKYGYTF.

V is TRBV24-1 and J is TRBJ2-1; D ambiguous. Trimming removed 6 bases from V and 4 bases from J, with 9 bases in between. The CDR3 covers 13 residues. Looked up from germline, CDR1 is KGHDR and CDR2 is SFDVKD. CDR3 residues: CATSPAVYNEQFF. The CDR3 DNA reads TGTGCCACCAGTCCCGCGGTTTACAATGAGCAGTTCTTC.

The chain couples TRBV25-1 to TRBJ2-7; D may be TRBD1 (6 bases). V shed 7 bases and J shed 4 bases, with 14 bases lying between them. The CDR3 covers 13 residues. Germline CDR1 MGHDK, CDR2 SYGVNS. CDR3 amino acids: CASTDRSEYEQYF. In DNA form, the CDR3 reads TGTGCCAGCACTGACAGGTCCGAGTACGAGCAGTACTTC.

The chain carries TRBV14 and TRBJ1-1; D not resolved. CDR1 and CDR2 (germline): SGHDN, FVKESK. The V end was cut by 0 bases, the J end by 4 bases, with 15 bases between. The CDR3 consists of 16 residues. The CDR3 DNA follows: TGTGCCAGCAGCCAAGATCTGGGCGGGGTGGGCACTGAAGCTTTCTTT. It codes for CASSQDLGGVGTEAFF.

The DNA for the CDR3 is TGTGCCAGCAGTTTAGTCATATTAGATGAGCAGTTCTTC. It translates to CASSLVILDEQFF. The chain has TRBV27 and TRBJ2-1; no firm D call. Germline values: CDR1 MNHEY, CDR2 SMNVEV (reference sequence). The CDR3 has 13 residues. Trimming cost V 2 bases and J 8 bases, with 10 bases left between them.

This chain connects TRBV9 to TRBJ1-4; 7 bases align to TRBD1. Germline CDR1 and CDR2: SGDLS and YYNGEE. Trimming removed 4 bases from V and 10 bases from J; junction bases left unmatched: 19. The CDR3 loop spans 17 amino acids. CDR3 DNA: TGTGCCAGCAGCCCAGGGGGGACTAAGGGTCACCGCGTAAAACTGTTTTTT. Residues: CASSPGGTKGHRVKLFF.

This chain connects TRBV5-1 to TRBJ2-7; 7 bases match TRBD2. V was clipped by 1 base and J by 6 bases; unmatched bases: 4. Germline CDR1 and CDR2: SGHRS and YFSETQ. The CDR3 runs 13 residues. The CDR3 spells CASSLSSSGEQYF. DNA of the CDR3: TGCGCCAGCAGCTTGTCGTCTAGCGGCGAGCAGTACTTC.

This chain uses TRBV10-2 with TRBJ2-2; no firm D call. Trimming removed 2 bases at V and 13 bases at J, with 11 bases between. CDR1 and CDR2 (germline): WSHSY, SAAADI. The CDR3 spans 12 residues. CDR3 protein: CASSELRDVLFF. The CDR3 region has the DNA TGCGCCAGCAGTGAGCTTCGAGACGTGCTGTTTTTT.

V gene TRBV11-2 combines with J gene TRBJ1-6; D gene ambiguous. The CDR3 contains 13 residues. CDR1 and CDR2 (germline): SGHAT, FQNNGV. The V end was cut by 4 bases, the J end by 11 bases, with 12 bases between. This chain's CDR3 is CASSSISLAPLHF. As DNA, the CDR3 is TGTGCCAGCAGCTCCATCTCTTTAGCACCCCTCCACTTT.

The CDR3 reads CASSLGGLGDYGYTF. The CDR3 DNA reads as TGTGCCAGCAGCTTGGGAGGGTTAGGGGACTATGGCTACACCTTC. V gene TRBV5-4 combines with J gene TRBJ1-2, with a tentative D call TRBD1 (5 bases). The CDR3 extends over 15 amino acids. The germline CDR1 and CDR2 sequences are SGHNT and YYREEE (reference sequence). The ends were cut back, 0 bases at V and 3 bases at J, with 12 bases in the middle.

The V gene is TRBV12-3 or TRBV12-4, the J gene TRBJ1-2, with unresolved D. CDR3 size: 13 residues. Trimming took off 2 bases at V and 4 bases at J, with 8 bases between the two ends. The CDR3 loop is CASSLNSGYGYTF. The CDR3 DNA follows: TGTGCCAGCAGTTTAAACTCGGGCTATGGCTACACCTTC.

The CDR3 protein is CASRYHRGPTEAFF. DNA of the CDR3: TGTGCCAGCAGATACCACAGGGGGCCCACTGAAGCTTTCTTT. The rearrangement joins TRBV6-5 to TRBJ1-1; 9 positions match TRBD1. V lost 6 bases to trimming and J lost 4 bases; unmatched junction nucleotides: 6. Germline-derived CDR1 and CDR2 are MNHEY and SVGAGI. This CDR3 has 14 amino acids.

The chain joins TRBV19 to TRBJ1-5, with D tentatively TRBD1 (5 bases). Trimming removed 4 bases from V and 3 bases from J, with 19 bases in between. This CDR3 has 17 residues. Germline V gene data show CDR1 as LNHDA and CDR2 as SQIVND (reference sequence). DNA for the CDR3: TGTGCCAGTAGTACTCCGGGACTCCAGTATACCAATCAGCCCCAGCATTTT. The encoded protein is CASSTPGLQYTNQPQHF.

This chain joins TRBV5-1 and TRBJ1-6; the D is unclear. Trimming cost V 3 bases and J 6 bases, with 16 bases left between them. The CDR3 extends over 16 amino acids. Germline V lookup: CDR1 SGHRS, CDR2 YFSETQ. The CDR3, as DNA: TGCGCCAGCAGCTCTACAGAGACTGAGGGTAATTCACCCCTCCACTTT. Protein sequence: CASSSTETEGNSPLHF.